The 20 T cell receptor beta chains below were found in one sample sequenced in a study of radiotherapy plus CTLA-4 blockade in lung cancer. Here immunoSEQ multiplex PCR was the method, and the copy in TCRdb shows in-frame clones only, minus some. Of 25,000 to 35,000 clones listed, approximately 80% are singletons. The sample here was peripheral blood, taken from a patient treated with radiotherapy plus ipilimumab. The receptors here all came from a human donor with non-small cell lung cancer that progressed on radiotherapy plus ipilimumab.

The V call is TRBV10-2, the J call TRBJ2-5; TRBD2 is a possible D gene (5 bases). Deletions cut 6 bases from V and 1 base from J, with 9 bases between. The CDR3 length is 13 residues. Germline CDR1 and CDR2: WSHSY and SAAADI. The CDR3 DNA follows: TGCGCCAGCAGCCGGACTGCCCAAGAGACCCAGTACTTC. This translates into CASSRTAQETQYF.

This clone was seen more than once but under ten times. This chain joins TRBV4-2 and TRBJ2-1; 7 nucleotides align to TRBD2. V dropped 0 bases and J dropped 4; count of bases not matched to a gene: 3. The CDR3 consists of 15 residues. Looked up from germline, CDR1 is LGHNA and CDR2 is YNFKEQ. The CDR3 bases are TGTGCCAGCAGCCAAGAGGCTAGCGGTTACAATGAGCAGTTCTTC. It is translated as CASSQEASGYNEQFF.

V usage is TRBV5-1 and J usage is TRBJ2-2, with D possibly TRBD1 on 6 matching bases. The length of the CDR3 is 14 residues. The ends were cut back, 4 bases at V and 5 bases at J, with 12 bases in the middle. CDR1 is SGHRS, CDR2 YFSETQ, per germline. CDR3 nucleotide sequence: TGCGCCAGCAGCACCATACAGGGTACCGGGGAGCTGTTTTTT. Its protein is CASSTIQGTGELFF.

This rearrangement joins TRBV7-2 to TRBJ2-1; no clear D. This CDR3 has 15 amino acids. Germline-derived CDR1 and CDR2 are SGHTA and FQGNSA. Trimming stripped 3 bases from V and 3 bases from J, with 12 bases between. The CDR3 region has the DNA TGTGCCAGCAGCTTTGGCCCTTCCGTCTACAATGAGCAGTTCTTC. It translates to CASSFGPSVYNEQFF.

The gene calls are TRBV27 and TRBJ2-7; 8 nucleotides line up with TRBD2. Germline V gene data show CDR1 as MNHEY and CDR2 as SMNVEV (reference sequence). J was trimmed by 4 bases and V by 3 bases; bases with no gene match: 5. The CDR3 extends over 14 amino acids. CDR3 residues: CASSFGRGGYEQYF. DNA for the CDR3: TGTGCCAGCAGTTTCGGACGGGGGGGTTACGAGCAGTACTTC.

The chain carries TRBV14 and TRBJ2-3; possible D gene TRBD2, 6 bases. The ends were cut back, 1 base at V and 2 bases at J, with 16 bases in the middle. The germline V gene has CDR1 SGHDN and CDR2 FVKESK. The CDR3 contains 17 residues. This CDR3 is CASSQGSFQDYTDTQYF. CDR3 nucleotides: TGTGCCAGCAGCCAAGGATCGTTTCAGGACTACACAGATACGCAGTATTTT.

The chain employs TRBV2 and TRBJ1-2; 7 nucleotides align to TRBD1. This CDR3 has 13 amino acids. V dropped 5 bases and J dropped 2; count of bases not matched to a gene: 2. Germline CDR1 SNHLY, CDR2 FYNNEI. The CDR3 is CASSSGQNYGYTF. The CDR3 DNA sequence: TGTGCCAGCAGTTCGGGACAGAACTATGGCTACACCTTC.

The chain has TRBV2 and TRBJ1-2; D not certain. The CDR3 totals 14 residues. The V gene lost 3 bases and the J gene lost 3 bases, with 11 bases spanning the gap. In germline, CDR1 is SNHLY, CDR2 FYNNEI. CDR3 nucleotides: TGTGCCAGCAGTGATCAGAGAGCCTACTATGGCTACACCTTC. Translated: CASSDQRAYYGYTF.

This sequence joins TRBV5-8 and TRBJ1-1; the D gene is possibly TRBD1 (5 bases). The CDR3 covers 13 residues. Trimming removed 7 bases from V and 4 bases from J, with 14 bases in between. Germline V gene sequence: CDR1 SGHTS, CDR2 YDEGEE. The CDR3: CASEWGGGTEAFF. The DNA for the CDR3 is TGTGCCAGCGAATGGGGGGGAGGCACTGAAGCTTTCTTT.

The V call is TRBV20-1, the J call TRBJ2-3; no clear D gene. There are 11 residues in the CDR3. Germline V gene lookup returns CDR1 DFQATT and CDR2 SNEGSKA (reference sequence). Trimming pared 2 bases from V and 5 bases from J, leaving 5 bases between. The CDR3: CSARLVDTQYF. The CDR3 coding sequence is TGCAGTGCTAGATTGGTAGATACGCAGTATTTT.

This chain joins TRBV19 and TRBJ1-5; perhaps TRBD1 as D (5 bases). V was cut by 5 bases and J by 6 bases, with 8 bases left in between. CDR1 LNHDA and CDR2 SQIVND come from the germline V gene (reference sequence). The CDR3 covers 12 residues. The CDR3 loop reads CASSRGRQPQHF. CDR3 in DNA: TGTGCCAGTAGTCGGGGACGTCAGCCCCAGCATTTT.

The gene calls are TRBV28 and TRBJ1-2; D perhaps matches TRBD1 (6 bases). Per the germline V gene, CDR1 is MDHEN and CDR2 is SYDVKM. This CDR3 comprises 14 residues. Deletions cut 6 bases from V and 4 bases from J, with 15 bases between. The DNA of the CDR3 is TGTGCCAGCAGGGGGGGACAAAAGAGCTATGGCTACACCTTC. This sequence encodes CASRGGQKSYGYTF.

The chain combines TRBV4-2 with TRBJ1-4; weak D call: TRBD1 (5 bases). CDR1 and CDR2 from the germline V gene are LGHNA and YNFKEQ. V was pared by 4 bases and J by 5 bases, with 17 bases between. The CDR3 spans 16 residues. CDR3: CASSRRSRDPNEKLFF. The CDR3 region has the DNA TGTGCCAGCAGCCGTAGGAGCAGGGACCCAAATGAAAAACTGTTTTTT.

The chain uses TRBV11-2 and TRBJ1-6, with D possibly TRBD1 on 5 matching bases. Germline CDR1 SGHAT, CDR2 FQNNGV. This CDR3 is built from 15 residues. The V gene lost 1 base and the J gene lost 4 bases, with 8 bases spanning the gap. Here the CDR3 reads CASSLAPGYNSPLHF. The CDR3 coding sequence is TGTGCCAGCAGCTTAGCGCCAGGGTATAATTCACCCCTCCACTTT. The full variable domain, rest sourced from reference TRBV11-2 and TRBJ1-6, is EAGVAQSPRYKIIEKRQSVAFWCNPISGHATLYWYQQILGQGPKLLIQFQNNGVVDDSQLPKDRFSAERLKGVDSTLKIQPAKLEDSAVYLCASSLAPGYNSPLHFGNGTRLTVT.

For the CDR3, the DNA is TGTGCCAGCAGTTCCGGGTGGGGAGAAGGGGGAGAGACCCAGTACTTC. It encodes CASSSGWGEGGETQYF. The genes are TRBV28 and TRBJ2-5; possibly TRBD1 for D (6 bases). Germline CDR1 and CDR2: MDHEN and SYDVKM. The CDR3 length is 16 residues. The V gene lost 4 bases and the J gene lost 4 bases, with 19 bases spanning the gap. Full variable domain (missing parts from reference TRBV28 and TRBJ2-5): DVKVTQSSRYLVKRTGEKVFLECVQDMDHENMFWYRQDPGLGLRLIYFSYDVKMKEKGDIPEGYSVSREKKERFSLILESASTNQTSMYLCASSSGWGEGGETQYFGPGTRLLVL.

The V and J genes are TRBV5-6 and TRBJ2-7; a possible D gene is TRBD2 (6 bases). Trimming stripped 2 bases from V and 6 bases from J, with 12 bases between. Germline values: CDR1 SGHDT, CDR2 YYEEEE. The CDR3 is 13 residues long. The CDR3 sequence: CASSFQGLSEQYF. CDR3 sequence (DNA): TGTGCCAGCAGCTTCCAGGGACTCAGCGAGCAGTACTTC.

CDR3 sequence: CASSRGGGGNTIYF. Written as DNA, the CDR3 is TGTGCCAGCAGTAGGGGTGGGGGGGGAAACACCATATATTTT. The chain carries TRBV6-6 and TRBJ1-3; the D gene is possibly TRBD1 (5 bases). This CDR3 is built from 14 residues. Trimming pared 5 bases from V and 4 bases from J, leaving 12 bases between. The germline CDR1 and CDR2 sequences are MNHNY and SVGAGI (reference sequence).

In nucleotides, the CDR3 is TGTGCCACCAGCAGGGCATGGGACAGGGGCTCCGAGCAGTACTTC. As protein: CATSRAWDRGSEQYF. The V call is TRBV15, the J call TRBJ2-7; TRBD1 matches at 10 bases. The CDR3 has 15 amino acids. With 3 bases clipped from V and 6 bases from J, the junction kept 8 bases outside the gene matches. Germline CDR1 LNHNV, CDR2 YYDKDF (reference sequence). Looking up the rest from reference TRBV15 and TRBJ2-7 gives the full variable domain: DAMVIQNPRYQVTQFGKPVTLSCSQTLNHNVMYWYQQKSSQAPKLLFHYYDKDFNNEADTPDNFQSRRPNTSFCFLDIRSPGLGDTAMYLCATSRAWDRGSEQYFGPGTRLTVT.

The gene calls are TRBV18 and TRBJ1-4; TRBD1 matches at 8 bases. The trim removed 1 base at V and 7 bases at J, leaving 5 bases unmatched. The CDR3 is 15 amino acids. Germline V gene data show CDR1 as KGHSH and CDR2 as LQKENI. CDR3 protein: CASSPQGTGIEKLFF. CDR3 bases: TGTGCCAGCTCACCACAAGGGACAGGTATTGAAAAACTGTTTTTT. Using reference TRBV18 and TRBJ1-4 for the parts outside the CDR3, the full variable domain is NAGVMQNPRHLVRRRGQEARLRCSPMKGHSHVYWYRQLPEEGLKFMVYLQKENIIDESGMPKERFSAEFPKEGPSILRIQQVVRGDSAAYFCASSPQGTGIEKLFFGSGTQLSVL.

The chain recombines TRBV18 with TRBJ2-2, with D perhaps given as TRBD1 or TRBD2 (5 bases each). The CDR3 spans 16 residues. In germline, CDR1 is KGHSH, CDR2 LQKENI. Trimming shortened V by 1 base and J by 1 base, and 10 bases separated the two germline ends. The CDR3 protein is CASSPQQRGNTGELFF. The CDR3 DNA is TGTGCCAGCTCACCACAGCAGAGGGGGAACACCGGGGAGCTGTTTTTT.